This entry is about one T cell receptor beta chain. Individuals aged 18 to 89 years were recruited from 24 US areas. These data are taken from a study of blood T cell repertoires in COVID-19. Study overall: The recovered donors of Cohort 3 showed two negative PCRs, clearance, or symptom resolution. T cells, B-cell-depleted T cells, or PBMCs provided the cDNA or gDNA that served as material.

Trimming left V 6 bases short and J 3 bases short, with 10 bases between. The CDR3 extends over 13 amino acids. Germline V gene data show CDR1 as MNHEY and CDR2 as SVGEGT. Original data processing: Estimates of nucleated cell counts were drawn from the amplification of reference gene primers. Clones were read by immunoSEQ multiplex PCR, and TCRdb kept only the in-frame ones, dropping some. V and J calls and clone size are as listed in that table; D and trimming were resolved from the DNA. The table shows a few hundred thousand clones, with about 89% occurring only once. Sequenced material: PBMCs or T cells enriched from blood (not recorded which). This receptor was identified in a man aged 40-49 years in a cohort exposed to, infected with or recovered from COVID-19 (not recorded which). The chain combines TRBV6-2 or TRBV6-3 with TRBJ2-3; maybe TRBD2 (6 bases). The CDR3 protein is CASSPGGTDTQYF. CDR3 bases: TGTGCCAGCAGCCCCGGAGGGACAGATACGCAGTATTTT.